Presented here are 16 T cell receptor beta chains from one specimen sequenced in a study of response to subunit inactivated influenza vaccine. TCRdb independently ran MiXCR on the RT-PCR reads; one entry per CDR3 protein. Of some 480,000 distinct CDR3 sequences listed, 9.5% to 12% are singletons. The sample here was PBMCs from blood, taken 45 days after vaccination. These receptors came from a man aged 50 or older who received an inactivated influenza vaccine.

The chain joins TRBV5-6 to TRBJ1-1; 10 positions agree with TRBD1. The ends lost 3 bases at V and 2 bases at J; junction bases unmatched: 13. The germline gives CDR1 SGHDT, CDR2 YYEEEE. The CDR3 consists of 18 residues. CDR3 loop: CASSSTAGQGSINTEAFF. In DNA form, the CDR3 reads TGTGCCAGCAGCTCCACCGCGGGACAGGGGAGTATAAACACTGAAGCTTTCTTT.

This clonotype was recorded many times. The rearrangement uses TRBV4-2 and TRBJ1-5; the D gene is possibly TRBD1 (5 bases). The V end lost 1 base, the J end lost 4 bases, and 11 bases lay between the germline ends. Looked up from germline, CDR1 is LGHNA and CDR2 is YNFKEQ. The CDR3 sequence is 15 residues long. Written as DNA, the CDR3 is TGTGCCAGCAGCCAAGCTACAGGTGGGAATCAGCCCCAGCATTTT. It encodes CASSQATGGNQPQHF.

Ten or more counts support this clonotype. The chain uses TRBV20-1 and TRBJ2-7; 11 bases agree with TRBD1. CDR3 length equals 13 residues. V gave up 4 bases and J gave up 4 bases; unmatched junction bases: 3. Germline V gives CDR1 DFQATT, CDR2 SNEGSKA (reference sequence). CDR3 DNA sequence: TGCAGTGCTACCGGACAGGGGGCTTACGAGCAGTACTTC. Protein product: CSATGQGAYEQYF.

This chain connects TRBV5-1 to TRBJ2-7; D unresolved. Germline assignment: CDR1 SGHRS and CDR2 YFSETQ. This CDR3 is built from 15 residues. V shed 2 bases and J shed 0 bases, with 12 bases lying between them. The CDR3 is CASSFSASSSYEQYF. The CDR3 bases are TGCGCCAGCAGCTTTTCAGCCTCGAGCTCCTACGAGCAGTACTTC.

This clonotype was detected many times. The chain combines TRBV5-1 with TRBJ1-4, with a weak D call TRBD1 (5 bases). The CDR3 sequence is 15 residues long. Trimming removed 1 base from V and 3 bases from J, with 10 bases in between. Germline lookup yields CDR1 SGHRS and CDR2 YFSETQ. The CDR3 DNA reads TGCGCCAGCAGCTTGAAGGGGAGCCCTAATGAAAAACTGTTTTTT. This translates into CASSLKGSPNEKLFF.

This clonotype was observed a few times. This chain connects TRBV7-9 to TRBJ1-2; the D gene is possibly TRBD1 (6 bases). CDR1 is SEHNR, CDR2 FQNEAQ, per germline (reference sequence). The CDR3 extends over 15 amino acids. Trimming removed 7 bases from V and 4 bases from J, with 19 bases in between. The CDR3, as DNA: TGTGCCAGCACCCCGGGGCAGGGGTTCGGCTATGGCTACACCTTC. The encoded protein is CASTPGQGFGYGYTF.

This clonotype showed up many times. V is TRBV20-1 and J is TRBJ2-3, with 8 bases identical to TRBD2. CDR1 and CDR2 from the germline V gene are DFQATT and SNEGSKA (reference sequence). The CDR3 has 14 amino acids. Trimming took 7 bases from V and 5 from J; bases not matched to a gene: 11. The CDR3 bases are TGCAGTGTTAACGGCGGGGGGCGTGTAGATACGCAGTATTTT. Protein sequence: CSVNGGGRVDTQYF.

In its sample, this clonotype was seen many times. The chain carries TRBV12-3 or TRBV12-4 and TRBJ2-1; D is possibly TRBD1 (5 bases). This CDR3 spans 12 amino acids. With 5 bases removed from V and 8 bases from J, the gap between germline ends came to 10 bases. CDR3 DNA: TGTGCCAGCAGTCTCAGGGTCGATGAGCAGTTCTTC. Translated: CASSLRVDEQFF.

This clonotype was counted only a few times. This chain links TRBV7-9 with TRBJ2-3; tentative D call: TRBD1 (6 bases). The germline gives CDR1 SEHNR, CDR2 FQNEAQ (reference sequence). The CDR3 is 15 amino acids. V was trimmed by 3 bases and J by 0 bases, leaving 10 bases between them. The CDR3 spells CASSFQGLSTDTQYF. In DNA, the CDR3 is TGTGCCAGCAGCTTCCAGGGGTTGAGCACAGATACGCAGTATTTT. The complete variable domain, with remaining parts taken from reference TRBV7-9 and TRBJ2-3, reads DTGVSQNPRHKITKRGQNVTFRCDPISEHNRLYWYRQTLGQGPEFLTYFQNEAQLEKSRLLSDRFSAERPKGSFSTLEIQRTEQGDSAMYLCASSFQGLSTDTQYFGPGTRLTVL.

The sample holds many counts of this clonotype. V usage is TRBV29-1 and J usage is TRBJ2-5; no clear D gene. The CDR3 has 10 amino acids. CDR1 SQVTM and CDR2 ANQGSEA come from the germline V gene. Trimming took off 3 bases at V and 5 bases at J, with 4 bases between the two ends. The CDR3 nucleotides are TGCAGCGTTGAGGGGGAGACCCAGTACTTC. This encodes CSVEGETQYF.

In its sample, this clonotype was seen many times. The J gene is TRBJ2-2, the V gene TRBV5-1; 11 bases are shared with TRBD1. The germline gives CDR1 SGHRS, CDR2 YFSETQ. V was clipped by 6 bases and J by 6 bases; unmatched bases: 10. This CDR3 spans 16 amino acids. CDR3 region: CASTLRTGGLSGELFF. The DNA for the CDR3 is TGCGCCAGCACTTTAAGGACAGGGGGCTTGTCCGGGGAGCTGTTTTTT.

The table lists this clonotype with a few counts. The chain is built from TRBV27 and TRBJ2-3; D is unresolved. With 6 bases removed from V and 2 bases from J, the gap between germline ends came to 18 bases. CDR1 and CDR2 (germline): MNHEY, SMNVEV (reference sequence). The CDR3 extends over 16 amino acids. The CDR3 region has the DNA TGTGCCAGCAGCCTTCTTTTGCCAAGGGTCACAGATACGCAGTATTTT. Protein sequence: CASSLLLPRVTDTQYF.

Only a few counts were recorded for this clonotype. The chain recombines TRBV20-1 with TRBJ2-1, with 14 bases aligning to TRBD2. Trimming removed 4 bases from V and 8 bases from J; junction bases left unmatched: 7. Germline assignment: CDR1 DFQATT and CDR2 SNEGSKA (reference sequence). This CDR3 contains 15 residues. The CDR3 nucleotides are TGCAGTGCTACTCCCCAGGGACTAGCGGGAGATGAGCAGTTCTTC. It specifies CSATPQGLAGDEQFF.

The V and J genes are TRBV28 and TRBJ1-1; TRBD1 matches 9 bases. Unmatched junction bases numbered 8, after V lost 4 bases and J lost 8 bases. CDR1 and CDR2 from the germline V gene are MDHEN and SYDVKM. The CDR3 is made up of 14 amino acids. This CDR3 reads CASSSYRGPLEAFF. The CDR3 bases are TGTGCCAGCAGTTCCTACAGGGGGCCCTTAGAAGCTTTCTTT.

In this sample, this clonotype turned up once. This could be a read error, since a much larger clone is one nucleotide away. The rearrangement uses TRBV7-3 and TRBJ2-5, with TRBD2 matching 15 bases. Unmatched junction bases numbered 13, after V lost 4 bases and J lost 7 bases. The CDR3 is 18 amino acids. The germline V gene has CDR1 SGHTA and CDR2 FQGTGA. CDR3 sequence (DNA): TGTGCCAGCAGCTCAAACCCCAGGGGACTAGCGGGGGGAGTGACCCAGTACTTC. It specifies CASSSNPRGLAGGVTQYF.

This chain joins TRBV3-1 and TRBJ2-1, with 13 bases fitting TRBD2. The germline V gene encodes CDR1 LGHDT and CDR2 YNNKEL (reference sequence). Trimming cost V 3 bases and J 13 bases; bases outside gene matches: 6. This CDR3 region has 14 residues. In DNA form, the CDR3 reads TGTGCCAGCAGCCAGGAGGGACTAGCGGGAATACAGTTCTTC. This sequence encodes CASSQEGLAGIQFF.